This section outlines one T cell receptor (beta chain) sequence together with its context. This specimen comes from a study of CD8+ T cells in alopecia areata. CDR1 and CDR2 (germline): GTSNPN, SVGIG (reference sequence). The CDR3 extends over 16 amino acids. Trimming cost V 0 bases and J 2 bases; bases outside gene matches: 6. RNA extraction was followed by reverse transcription into cDNA, which acted as the sequencing template. Only in-frame clones appear in the TCRdb table, and some are missing; sequencing was by immunoSEQ multiplex PCR. The sample shows 180,000 or so clones, around 71% of them seen only once.

Sequencing was performed on CD8+ T cells sorted from blood, taken at week 0. This receptor was taken from a human donor with alopecia areata. The chain uses TRBV30 and TRBJ2-7; 11 bases align to TRBD1. This CDR3 reads CAWSVLTGQGAYEQYF. In nucleotides, the CDR3 is TGTGCCTGGAGTGTACTAACGGGACAGGGGGCCTACGAGCAGTACTTC. Full variable domain (remainder filled in from reference TRBV30 and TRBJ2-7): SQTIHQWPATLVQPVGSPLSLECTVEGTSNPNLYWYRQAAGRGLQLLFYSVGIGQISSEVPQNLSASRPQDRQFILSSKKLLLSDSGFYLCAWSVLTGQGAYEQYFGPGTRLTVT.